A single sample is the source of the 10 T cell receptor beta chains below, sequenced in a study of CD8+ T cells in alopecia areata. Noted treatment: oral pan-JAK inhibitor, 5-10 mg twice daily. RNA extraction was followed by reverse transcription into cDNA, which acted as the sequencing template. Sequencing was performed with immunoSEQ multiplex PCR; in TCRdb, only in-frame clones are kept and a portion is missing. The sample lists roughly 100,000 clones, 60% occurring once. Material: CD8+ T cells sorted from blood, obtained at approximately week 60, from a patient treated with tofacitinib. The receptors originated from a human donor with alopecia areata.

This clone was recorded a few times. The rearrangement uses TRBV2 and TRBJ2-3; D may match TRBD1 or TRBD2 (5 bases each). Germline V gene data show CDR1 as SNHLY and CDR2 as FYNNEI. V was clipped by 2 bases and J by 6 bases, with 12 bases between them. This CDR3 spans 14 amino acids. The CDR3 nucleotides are TGTGCCAGCAGTGAATCGAGGGGTCGGGATACGCAGTATTTT. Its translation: CASSESRGRDTQYF.

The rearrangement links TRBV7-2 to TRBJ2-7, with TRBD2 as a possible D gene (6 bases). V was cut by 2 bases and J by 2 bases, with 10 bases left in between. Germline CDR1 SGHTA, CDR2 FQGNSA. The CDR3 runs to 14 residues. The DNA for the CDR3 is TGTGCCAGCAGCTTACCGGGGGAAACCTACGAGCAGTACTTC. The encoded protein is CASSLPGETYEQYF.

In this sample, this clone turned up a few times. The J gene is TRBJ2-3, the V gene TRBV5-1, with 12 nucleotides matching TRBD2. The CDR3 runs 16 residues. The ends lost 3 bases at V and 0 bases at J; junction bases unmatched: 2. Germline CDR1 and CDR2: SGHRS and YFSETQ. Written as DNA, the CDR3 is TGCGCCAGCAGCTCAGGACTAGCGGGGAGCACAGATACGCAGTATTTT. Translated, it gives CASSSGLAGSTDTQYF.

The CDR3 DNA reads as TGTGCCAGCAGCCCCATCACGGACAGGGCTGGAAACACCATATATTTT. It is translated as CASSPITDRAGNTIYF. The genes are TRBV7-9 and TRBJ1-3, with 8 bases aligning to TRBD1. The CDR3 has 16 amino acids. Germline CDR1 SEHNR, CDR2 FQNEAQ (reference sequence). J gave up 2 bases and V 5 bases, and 8 bases lay outside the gene matches.

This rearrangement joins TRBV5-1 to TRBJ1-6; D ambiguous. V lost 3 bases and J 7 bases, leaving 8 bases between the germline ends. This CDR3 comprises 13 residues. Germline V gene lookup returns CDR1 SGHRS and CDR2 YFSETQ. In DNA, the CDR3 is TGCGCCAGCAGCTCGCACACGAATTCACCCCTCCACTTT. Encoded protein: CASSSHTNSPLHF.

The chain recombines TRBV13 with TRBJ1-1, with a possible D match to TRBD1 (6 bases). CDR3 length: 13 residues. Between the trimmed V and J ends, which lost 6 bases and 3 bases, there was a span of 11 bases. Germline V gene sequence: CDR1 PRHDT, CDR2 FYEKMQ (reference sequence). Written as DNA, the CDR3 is TGTGCCAGCAGACTCAGGGGAGACACTGAAGCTTTCTTT. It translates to CASRLRGDTEAFF.

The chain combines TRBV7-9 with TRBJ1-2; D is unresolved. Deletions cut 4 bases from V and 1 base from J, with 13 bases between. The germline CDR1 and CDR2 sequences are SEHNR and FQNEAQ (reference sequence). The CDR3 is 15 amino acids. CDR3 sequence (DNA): TGTGCCAGCAGCTCAGTTGGCAGCTTTAACTATGGCTACACCTTC. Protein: CASSSVGSFNYGYTF.

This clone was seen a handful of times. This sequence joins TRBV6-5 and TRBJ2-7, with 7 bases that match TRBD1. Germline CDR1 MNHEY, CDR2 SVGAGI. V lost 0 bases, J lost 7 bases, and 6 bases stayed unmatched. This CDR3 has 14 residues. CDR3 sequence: CASSYSDRRGEQYF. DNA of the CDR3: TGTGCCAGCAGTTACTCCGATCGCAGGGGGGAGCAGTACTTC.

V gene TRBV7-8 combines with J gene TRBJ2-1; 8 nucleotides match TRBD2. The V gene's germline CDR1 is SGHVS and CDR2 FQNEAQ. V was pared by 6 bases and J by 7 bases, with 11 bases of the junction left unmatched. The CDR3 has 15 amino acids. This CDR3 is CASSMSGGLGNEQFF. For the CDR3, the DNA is TGTGCCAGCAGTATGTCGGGGGGGCTGGGGAATGAGCAGTTCTTC.

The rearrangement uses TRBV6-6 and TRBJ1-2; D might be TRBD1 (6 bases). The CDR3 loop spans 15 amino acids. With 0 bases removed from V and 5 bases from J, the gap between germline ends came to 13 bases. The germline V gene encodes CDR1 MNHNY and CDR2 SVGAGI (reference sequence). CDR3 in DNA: TGTGCCAGCAGTTACTCCCGGACAGTTTTGTATGGCTACACCTTC. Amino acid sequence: CASSYSRTVLYGYTF.